This is a list of T cell receptor beta chains from one sample in a study of blood T cell repertoires in COVID-19. The data were produced by immunoSEQ multiplex PCR, yet TCRdb's version contains in-frame clones alone and is incomplete. The table has around 190,000 clones, more than 60% seen once; the top ten hold roughly 12%. The sample was peripheral blood. The receptors were gathered from a woman in her 50s with acute or convalescent COVID-19. Each CDR3 is given with its conserved first and last residue. Fields, in order: D gene, clone size, J gene, V gene, CDR3 protein, CDR3 DNA. A D gene is named only where the DNA matches it firmly. Clone size is not always given. Where it is, it says once, few, many or a class for expanded clones.

>TRBD1|few|TRBJ1-6|TRBV19
CASSQGARNSPLHF
TGTGCCAGTAGTCAGGGGGCGAGAAATTCACCCCTCCACTTT
>TRBD2|.|TRBJ2-3|TRBV5-1
CASSLIATSGGVSTDTQYF
TGCGCCAGCAGCCTCATTGCGACTAGCGGGGGGGTTAGCACAGATACGCAGTATTTT
>TRBD2|.|TRBJ2-5|TRBV9
CASSAGGLQETQYF
TGTGCCAGCTCCGCGGGGGGCCTCCAAGAGACCCAGTACTTC
>TRBD2|.|TRBJ2-1|TRBV30
CAWANSGGAHEQFF
TGTGCCTGGGCAAATAGCGGGGGGGCCCATGAGCAGTTCTTC
>.|.|TRBJ1-3|TRBV7-9
CASSLGRSGNTIYF
TGTGCCAGCAGCTTGGGGCGCTCTGGAAACACCATATATTTT
>.|.|TRBJ1-2|TRBV7-8
CASSVSFDGYTF
TGTGCCAGCAGCGTCTCCTTTGATGGCTACACCTTC
>TRBD2|once|TRBJ2-4|TRBV10-2
CASSESLAVDKNIQYF
TGCGCCAGCAGTGAGTCGCTAGCGGTCGACAAAAACATTCAGTACTTC
>.|.|TRBJ1-2|TRBV11-2
CASSPAGSGYTF
TGTGCCAGCAGCCCAGCGGGGAGCGGCTACACCTTC
>.|.|TRBJ2-1|TRBV19
CASSTGSRYNEQFF
TGTGCCAGTAGTACAGGGTCGCGCTACAATGAGCAGTTCTTC
>.|.|TRBJ1-4|TRBV20-1
CSARNPGKLFF
TGCAGTGCTAGGAACCCGGGGAAACTGTTTTTT
>.|.|TRBJ1-1|TRBV6-5
CASSSGRAAFF
TGTGCCAGCAGTTCCGGCAGGGCAGCTTTCTTT
>.|.|TRBJ1-2|TRBV5-1
CASSWGASTIPYGYTF
TGCGCCAGCAGCTGGGGCGCCTCCACGATACCCTATGGCTACACCTTC
>TRBD1|.|TRBJ2-1|TRBV7-2
CASSLLGQGWDEQFF
TGTGCCAGCAGCTTATTGGGACAGGGATGGGATGAGCAGTTCTTC
>.|.|TRBJ2-3|TRBV6-6
CASRHQPSTDTQYF
TGTGCCAGCCGACACCAACCCAGCACAGATACGCAGTATTTT
>TRBD1|.|TRBJ2-2|TRBV10-2
CASRPQGESGELFF
TGCGCCAGCAGACCCCAGGGGGAATCCGGGGAGCTGTTTTTT
>TRBD2|.|TRBJ2-2|TRBV5-5
CARSLGLAGGNTGELFF
TGTGCCCGCAGCTTGGGGCTAGCGGGGGGGAACACCGGGGAGCTGTTTTTT
>TRBD1|.|TRBJ2-7|TRBV7-2
CASSLRGQEQYF
TGTGCCAGCAGCTTAAGGGGGCAGGAGCAGTACTTC
>.|.|TRBJ2-2|TRBV9
CASSVILGGRGGELFF
TGTGCCAGCAGCGTAATTCTCGGGGGACGAGGCGGGGAGCTGTTTTTT
>TRBD1|.|TRBJ1-3|TRBV5-5
CASSWGQGSGNTIYF
TGTGCCAGCAGCTGGGGACAGGGCTCAGGAAACACCATATATTTT
>.|.|TRBJ2-1|TRBV20-1
CSASVSPSNEQFF
TGCAGTGCTAGTGTCTCTCCGTCGAATGAGCAGTTCTTC
>.|.|TRBJ1-2|TRBV11-2
CASSLAAPRLHTF
TGTGCCAGCAGCTTAGCCGCCCCCCGACTACACACCTTC
>TRBD1|.|TRBJ1-2|TRBV5-4
CASSSRTGGIGGYTF
TGTGCCAGCAGCTCGAGGACAGGGGGGATAGGAGGCTACACCTTC
>.|.|TRBJ1-2|TRBV19
CASSIGPDNYGYTF
TGTGCCAGTAGTATTGGGCCTGATAACTATGGCTACACCTTC
>.|.|TRBJ1-1|TRBV18
CASSSWTQAGNTEAFF
TGTGCCAGCTCAAGCTGGACACAAGCTGGGAACACTGAAGCTTTCTTT
>TRBD1|.|TRBJ1-1|TRBV3-1/TRBV3-2
CASSQDWGQGAANTEAFF
TGTGCCAGCAGCCAGGACTGGGGACAGGGGGCCGCGAACACTGAAGCTTTCTTT
>TRBD1|.|TRBJ2-1|TRBV7-8
CASSLEDRGGKFF
TGTGCCAGCAGCTTAGAGGACAGGGGGGGAAAGTTCTTC
>TRBD1|.|TRBJ2-2|TRBV28
CASSGTEGPGELFF
TGTGCCAGCAGTGGGACAGAGGGGCCCGGGGAGCTGTTTTTT
>.|.|TRBJ2-7|TRBV15
CATSRAGISSYEQYF
TGTGCCACCAGCAGAGCAGGGATTAGCTCCTACGAGCAGTACTTC
>TRBD1|.|TRBJ2-4|TRBV9
CASSSQTGPNIQYF
TGTGCCAGCAGCTCGCAGACAGGGCCCAACATTCAGTACTTC
>TRBD1|.|TRBJ1-3|TRBV30
CAWHDRVSGNTIYF
TGTGCCTGGCATGACAGGGTGTCTGGAAACACCATATATTTT
>.|.|TRBJ1-2|TRBV30
CAWAQGNYGYTF
TGTGCCTGGGCTCAGGGGAACTATGGCTACACCTTC
>TRBD2|.|TRBJ2-2|TRBV7-6
CASSLDSGGYDTGELFF
TGTGCCAGCAGCTTGGATAGCGGGGGATACGACACCGGGGAGCTGTTTTTT
>.|once|TRBJ2-5|TRBV18
CASSPPRGQETQYF
TGTGCCAGCTCACCCCCTCGGGGACAAGAGACCCAGTACTTC
>TRBD1|once|TRBJ2-7|TRBV14
CASSYRQGVSYEQYF
TGTGCCAGCAGCTACCGTCAGGGGGTCTCCTACGAGCAGTACTTC
>.|.|TRBJ1-1|TRBV6-5
CASNPPAGRNTEAFF
TGTGCCAGCAACCCCCCTGCGGGCAGAAACACTGAAGCTTTCTTT
>.|.|TRBJ1-3|TRBV2
CASRGDGGNTIYF
TGTGCCAGCAGGGGAGACGGGGGAAACACCATATATTTT
>TRBD1|.|TRBJ1-6|TRBV6-5
CASRRGTGVNSPLHF
TGTGCCAGCAGGCGTGGGACAGGGGTAAATTCACCCCTCCACTTT
>.|.|TRBJ1-1|TRBV18
CASSPDSGIVNTEAFF
TGTGCCAGCTCACCGGACAGTGGGATAGTAAACACTGAAGCTTTCTTT
>.|.|TRBJ1-6|TRBV30
CAWSLGRGGSPLHF
TGTGCCTGGAGTCTCGGGAGGGGGGGATCACCCCTCCACTTT
>.|.|TRBJ1-3|TRBV24-1
CATSDRHFQPPGNTIYF
TGTGCCACCAGTGACCGACACTTTCAGCCCCCTGGAAACACCATATATTTT
>TRBD2|.|TRBJ2-1|TRBV5-6
CASSRAGGLRNEQFF
TGTGCCAGCAGCCGGGCGGGAGGCCTGCGTAATGAGCAGTTCTTC
>.|.|TRBJ2-6|TRBV5-1
CASSRGGSSSGANVLTF
TGCGCCAGCAGCCGGGGAGGCTCGAGCTCTGGGGCCAACGTCCTGACTTTC
>TRBD2|.|TRBJ2-3|TRBV4-3
CASSQDRYGLPGTTTDTQYF
TGCGCCAGCAGCCAAGATAGGTACGGATTACCCGGGACTACCACCGATACGCAGTATTTT
>TRBD1|once|TRBJ2-7|TRBV5-6
CASSLTGGNREQYF
TGTGCCAGCAGCCTCACAGGGGGGAATCGCGAGCAGTACTTC
>TRBD2|many|TRBJ2-1|TRBV5-6
CASSLYSGGPLNEQFF
TGTGCCAGCAGCTTGTATAGCGGGGGTCCCCTCAATGAGCAGTTCTTC
>TRBD2|few|TRBJ2-7|TRBV6-2/TRBV6-3
CASSYGGGAYEQYF
TGTGCCAGCAGTTACGGCGGGGGGGCCTACGAGCAGTACTTC
>TRBD2|.|TRBJ2-2|TRBV5-4
CASSFGLAGGRTGELFF
TGTGCCAGCAGCTTTGGACTAGCGGGAGGAAGAACCGGGGAGCTGTTTTTT
>.|.|TRBJ1-1|TRBV11-2
CASSFGLNTEAFF
TGTGCCAGCAGCTTTGGCCTGAACACTGAAGCTTTCTTT
>TRBD1|.|TRBJ1-5|TRBV28
CASREPGQGGIQPQHF
TGTGCCAGCAGAGAACCGGGACAGGGGGGAATTCAGCCCCAGCATTTT
>.|once|TRBJ1-2|TRBV6-5
CASRLGTSIGYTF
TGTGCCAGCAGACTCGGGACATCTATCGGCTACACCTTC
>.|.|TRBJ1-2|TRBV5-6
CASSPRNRYGYTF
TGTGCCAGCAGCCCCCGCAACAGGTATGGCTACACCTTC
>.|few|TRBJ1-1|TRBV19
CASRSDRQNTEAFF
TGTGCCAGTAGATCGGACAGACAGAACACTGAAGCTTTCTTT
>TRBD2|.|TRBJ2-3|TRBV29-1
CSVVGGVTDTQYF
TGCAGCGTTGTGGGAGGGGTGACAGATACGCAGTATTTT
>.|.|TRBJ1-4|TRBV19
CASPRRRGEKLFF
TGTGCCAGTCCCCGGAGGAGGGGTGAAAAACTGTTTTTT
>.|once|TRBJ1-5|TRBV19
CASRPDWNQPQHF
TGTGCCAGTAGACCTGACTGGAATCAGCCCCAGCATTTT
>.|.|TRBJ2-1|TRBV30
CAWSPRGISYNEQFF
TGTGCCTGGAGCCCCCGCGGAATCTCCTACAATGAGCAGTTCTTC
>.|.|TRBJ1-5|TRBV10-2
CASSETGFSNQPQHF
TGCGCCAGCAGCGAAACAGGGTTTAGCAATCAGCCCCAGCATTTT
>TRBD2|once|TRBJ2-1|TRBV18
CASSPRAGVSNNEQFF
TGTGCCAGCTCACCACGTGCGGGAGTTTCCAACAATGAGCAGTTCTTC
>TRBD1|.|TRBJ2-1|TRBV20-1
CSASEGQGAREQFF
TGCAGTGCTAGTGAAGGACAGGGGGCGCGGGAGCAGTTCTTC